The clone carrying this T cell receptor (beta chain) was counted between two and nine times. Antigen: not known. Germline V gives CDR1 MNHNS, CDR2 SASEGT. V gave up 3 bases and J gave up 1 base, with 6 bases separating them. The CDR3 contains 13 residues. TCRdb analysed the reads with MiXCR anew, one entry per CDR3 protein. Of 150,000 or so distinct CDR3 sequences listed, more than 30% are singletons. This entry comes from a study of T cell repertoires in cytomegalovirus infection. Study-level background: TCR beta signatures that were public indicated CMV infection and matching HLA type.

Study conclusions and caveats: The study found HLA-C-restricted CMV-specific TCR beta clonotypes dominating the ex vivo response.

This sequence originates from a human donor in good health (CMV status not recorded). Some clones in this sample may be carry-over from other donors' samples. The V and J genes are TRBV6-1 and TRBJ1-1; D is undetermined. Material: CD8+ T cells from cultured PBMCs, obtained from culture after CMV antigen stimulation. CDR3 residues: CASSDYPNTEAFF. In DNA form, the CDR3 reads TGTGCCAGCAGTGATTACCCGAACACTGAAGCTTTCTTT.